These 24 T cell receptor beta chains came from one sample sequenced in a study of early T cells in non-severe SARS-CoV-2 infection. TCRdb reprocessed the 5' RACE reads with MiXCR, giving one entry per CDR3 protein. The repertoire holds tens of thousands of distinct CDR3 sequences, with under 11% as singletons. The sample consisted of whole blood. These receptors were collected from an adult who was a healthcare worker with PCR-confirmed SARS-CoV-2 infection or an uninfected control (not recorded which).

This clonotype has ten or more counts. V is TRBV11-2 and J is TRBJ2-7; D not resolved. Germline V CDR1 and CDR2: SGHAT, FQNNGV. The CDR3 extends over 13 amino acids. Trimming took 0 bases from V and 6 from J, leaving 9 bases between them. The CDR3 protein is CASSLEYGFEQYF. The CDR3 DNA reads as TGTGCCAGCAGCTTAGAGTACGGGTTCGAGCAGTACTTC.

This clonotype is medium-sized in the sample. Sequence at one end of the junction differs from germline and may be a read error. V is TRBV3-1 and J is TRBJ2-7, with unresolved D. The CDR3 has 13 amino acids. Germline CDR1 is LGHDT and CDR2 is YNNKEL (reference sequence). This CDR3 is CASSQGPGYEQYF. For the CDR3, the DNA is TGTGCCAGCAGTCAAGGTCCGGGCTACGAGCAGTACTTC.

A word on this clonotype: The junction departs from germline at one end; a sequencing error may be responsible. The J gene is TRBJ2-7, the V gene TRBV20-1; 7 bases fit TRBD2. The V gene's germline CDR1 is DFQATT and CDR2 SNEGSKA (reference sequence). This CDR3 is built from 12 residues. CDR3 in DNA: TGCAGTACTAGGACCTCAGCGGGGGAGCAGTACTTC. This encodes CSTRTSAGEQYF.

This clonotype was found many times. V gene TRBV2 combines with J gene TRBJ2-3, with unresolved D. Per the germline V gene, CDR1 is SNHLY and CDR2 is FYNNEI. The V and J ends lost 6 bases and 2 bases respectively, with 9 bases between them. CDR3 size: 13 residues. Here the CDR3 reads CASRPANTDTQYF. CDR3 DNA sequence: TGTGCCAGCAGGCCCGCAAACACAGATACGCAGTATTTT.

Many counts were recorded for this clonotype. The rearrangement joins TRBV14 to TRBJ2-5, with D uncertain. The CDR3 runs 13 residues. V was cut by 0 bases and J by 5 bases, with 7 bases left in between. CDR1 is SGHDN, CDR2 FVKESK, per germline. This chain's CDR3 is CASSQDRMETQYF. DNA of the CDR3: TGTGCCAGCAGCCAAGATCGGATGGAGACCCAGTACTTC.

The CDR3 nucleotides read TGCGCCAGCAGCCAAGTCGGACTAGGGGACTATGGCTACACCTTC. Amino acid sequence: CASSQVGLGDYGYTF. The chain links TRBV4-3 to TRBJ1-2; the D gene is possibly TRBD1 (5 bases). The germline CDR1 and CDR2 sequences are LGHNA and YSLEER. V dropped 1 base and J dropped 3 bases, with 12 bases sitting between them. The CDR3 sequence is 15 residues long.

The CDR3 region has the DNA TGTGCCAGCAGCAACGGACAGGAAGGGCACGAGCAGTACTTC. This translates into CASSNGQEGHEQYF. The chain links TRBV21-1 to TRBJ2-7; the D call TRBD1 from the table was never checked on the DNA. TRBV21-1 is flagged as a pseudogene. The CDR3 has 14 residues.

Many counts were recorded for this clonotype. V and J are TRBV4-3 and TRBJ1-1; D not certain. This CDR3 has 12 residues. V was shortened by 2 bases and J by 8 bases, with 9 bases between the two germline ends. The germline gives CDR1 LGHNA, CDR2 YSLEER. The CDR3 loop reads CASSQFSGEAFF. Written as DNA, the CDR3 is TGCGCCAGCAGCCAATTCTCTGGCGAAGCTTTCTTT.

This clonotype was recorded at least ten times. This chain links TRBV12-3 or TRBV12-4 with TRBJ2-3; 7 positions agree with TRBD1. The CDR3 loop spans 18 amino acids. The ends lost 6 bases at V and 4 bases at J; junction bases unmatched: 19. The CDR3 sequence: CASRPRGPGQGVADTQYF. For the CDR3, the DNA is TGTGCCAGCAGACCTCGGGGTCCGGGCCAGGGGGTAGCAGATACGCAGTATTTT.

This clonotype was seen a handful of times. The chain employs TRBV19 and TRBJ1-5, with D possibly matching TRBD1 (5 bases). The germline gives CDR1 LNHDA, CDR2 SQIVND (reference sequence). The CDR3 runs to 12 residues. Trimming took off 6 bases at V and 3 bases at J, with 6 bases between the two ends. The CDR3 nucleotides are TGTGCCAGTAGACAGGCCAATCAGCCCCAGCATTTT. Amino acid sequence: CASRQANQPQHF.

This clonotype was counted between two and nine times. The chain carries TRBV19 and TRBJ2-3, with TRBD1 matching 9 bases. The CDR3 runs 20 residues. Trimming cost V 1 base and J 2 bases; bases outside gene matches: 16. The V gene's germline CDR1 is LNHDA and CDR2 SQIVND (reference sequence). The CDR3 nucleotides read TGTGCCAGTAGTATAGTCCGGGACAGGGTTACGATAGGCCTCACAGATACGCAGTATTTT. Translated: CASSIVRDRVTIGLTDTQYF.

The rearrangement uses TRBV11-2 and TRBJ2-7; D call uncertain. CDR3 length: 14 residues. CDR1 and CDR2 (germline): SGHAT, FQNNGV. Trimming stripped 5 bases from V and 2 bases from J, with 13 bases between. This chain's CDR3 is CASSHLPPPYEQYF. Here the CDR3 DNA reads TGTGCCAGCAGCCACCTTCCCCCTCCCTACGAGCAGTACTTC. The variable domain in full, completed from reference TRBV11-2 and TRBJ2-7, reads EAGVAQSPRYKIIEKRQSVAFWCNPISGHATLYWYQQILGQGPKLLIQFQNNGVVDDSQLPKDRFSAERLKGVDSTLKIQPAKLEDSAVYLCASSHLPPPYEQYFGPGTRLTVT.

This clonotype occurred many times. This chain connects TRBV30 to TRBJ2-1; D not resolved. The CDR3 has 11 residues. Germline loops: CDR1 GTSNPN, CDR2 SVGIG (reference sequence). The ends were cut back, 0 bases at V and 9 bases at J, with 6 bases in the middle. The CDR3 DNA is TGTGCCTGGAGTGTCCTTAGTGAGCAGTTCTTC. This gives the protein CAWSVLSEQFF.

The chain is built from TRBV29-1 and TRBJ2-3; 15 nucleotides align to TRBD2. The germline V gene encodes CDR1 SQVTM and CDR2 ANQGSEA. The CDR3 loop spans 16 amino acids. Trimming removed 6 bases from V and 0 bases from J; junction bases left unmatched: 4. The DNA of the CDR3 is TGCAGCGTGGCCGGGACTAGCGGGGGGAGCACAGATACGCAGTATTTT. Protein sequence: CSVAGTSGGSTDTQYF.

CDR3 nucleotides: TGTGCCAGCAGTCCCCTGACGGGCGCAATCGCGCCTCAGCCCCAGCATTTT. This gives the protein CASSPLTGAIAPQPQHF. The chain couples TRBV12-3 or TRBV12-4 to TRBJ1-5, with no clear D. The CDR3 has 17 residues. Trimming cost V 5 bases and J 6 bases, with 23 bases left between them.

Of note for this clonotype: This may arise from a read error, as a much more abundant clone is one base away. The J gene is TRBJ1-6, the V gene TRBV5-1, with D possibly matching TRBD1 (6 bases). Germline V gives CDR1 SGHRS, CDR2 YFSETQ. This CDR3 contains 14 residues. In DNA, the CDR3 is TGCGCCAGCAGCCGGGGGGCAGGGTCTTCACCCCCCCACTTT. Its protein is CASSRGAGSSPPHF.

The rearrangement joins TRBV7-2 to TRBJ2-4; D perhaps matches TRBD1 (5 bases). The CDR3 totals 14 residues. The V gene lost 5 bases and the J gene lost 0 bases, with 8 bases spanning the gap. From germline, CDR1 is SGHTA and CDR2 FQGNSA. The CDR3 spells CASSTRVAKNIQYF. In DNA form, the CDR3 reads TGTGCCAGCAGCACCAGGGTAGCCAAAAACATTCAGTACTTC.

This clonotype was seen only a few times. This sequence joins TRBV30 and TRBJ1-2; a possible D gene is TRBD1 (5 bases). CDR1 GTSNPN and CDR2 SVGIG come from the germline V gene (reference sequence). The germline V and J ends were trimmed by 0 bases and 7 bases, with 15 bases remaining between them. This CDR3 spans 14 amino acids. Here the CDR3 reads CAWSVPPGTGGYTF. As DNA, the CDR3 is TGTGCCTGGAGTGTTCCCCCCGGGACCGGTGGCTACACCTTC.

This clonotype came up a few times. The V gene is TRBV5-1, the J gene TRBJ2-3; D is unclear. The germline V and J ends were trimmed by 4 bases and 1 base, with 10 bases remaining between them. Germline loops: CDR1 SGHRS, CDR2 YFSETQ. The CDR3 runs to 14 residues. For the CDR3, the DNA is TGCGCCAGCAGCGCCCAGCCCGGCACAGATACGCAGTATTTT. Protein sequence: CASSAQPGTDTQYF.

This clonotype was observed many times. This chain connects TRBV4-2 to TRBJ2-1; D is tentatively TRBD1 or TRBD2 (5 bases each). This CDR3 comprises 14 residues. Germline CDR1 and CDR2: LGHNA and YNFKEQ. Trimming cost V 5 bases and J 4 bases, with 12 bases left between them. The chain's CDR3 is CASSGTAQYNEQFF. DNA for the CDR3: TGTGCCAGCAGCGGGACCGCCCAATACAATGAGCAGTTCTTC.

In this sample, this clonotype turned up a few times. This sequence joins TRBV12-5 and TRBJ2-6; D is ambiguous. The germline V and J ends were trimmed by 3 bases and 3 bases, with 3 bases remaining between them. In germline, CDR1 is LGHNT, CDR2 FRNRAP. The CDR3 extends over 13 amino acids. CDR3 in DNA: TGTGCTAGTGGTTTAGTTGGGGCCAACGTCCTGACTTTC. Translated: CASGLVGANVLTF.

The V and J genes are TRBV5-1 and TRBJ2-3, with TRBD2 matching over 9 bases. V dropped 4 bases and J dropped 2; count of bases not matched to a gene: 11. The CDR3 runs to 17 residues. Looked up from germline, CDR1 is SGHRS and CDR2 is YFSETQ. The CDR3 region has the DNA TGCGCCAGCAGCCCCTACTCGCGGGGGGGACCCACAGATACGCAGTATTTT. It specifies CASSPYSRGGPTDTQYF.

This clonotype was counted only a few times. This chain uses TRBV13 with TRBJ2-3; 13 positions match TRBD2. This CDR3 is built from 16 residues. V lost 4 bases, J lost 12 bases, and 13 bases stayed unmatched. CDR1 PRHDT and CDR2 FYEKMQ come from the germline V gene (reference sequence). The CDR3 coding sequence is TGTGCCAGCAGCTCTGTCGGACTAGCGGGAGACCCTAGACAGTATTTT. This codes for CASSSVGLAGDPRQYF.

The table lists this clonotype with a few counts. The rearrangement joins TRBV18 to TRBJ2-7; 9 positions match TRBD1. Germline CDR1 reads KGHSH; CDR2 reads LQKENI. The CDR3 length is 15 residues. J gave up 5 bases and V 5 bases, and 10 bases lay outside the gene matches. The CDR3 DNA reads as TGTGCCAGCTCATTCTCGACAGGGGGAAAGGACGAGCAGTACTTC. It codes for CASSFSTGGKDEQYF. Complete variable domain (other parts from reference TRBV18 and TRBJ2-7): NAGVMQNPRHLVRRRGQEARLRCSPMKGHSHVYWYRQLPEEGLKFMVYLQKENIIDESGMPKERFSAEFPKEGPSILRIQQVVRGDSAAYFCASSFSTGGKDEQYFGPGTRLTVT.